These 14 T cell receptor beta chains came from one sample sequenced in a study of CD8 T cells in Susac syndrome. RNA was extracted with the RNeasy kit, and a quantity of about 0.5 to 1 ug was reverse transcribed using random hexamers. TCRdb analysed the immunoSEQ multiplex PCR reads with MiXCR anew, one entry per CDR3 protein. The table records about 150,000 distinct CDR3 sequences, 95% of them present only once. Material for sequencing was CD8+ T cells from PBMCs. Source of these receptors: a human donor with multiple sclerosis.

This clonotype was seen once. The chain recombines TRBV14 with TRBJ1-2, with no clear D. The V end lost 5 bases, the J end lost 3 bases, and 10 bases lay between the germline ends. The CDR3 consists of 13 residues. The germline V gene has CDR1 SGHDN and CDR2 FVKESK. CDR3 sequence reads: CASSEIGDYGYTF. The CDR3 nucleotides are TGTGCCAGCAGCGAGATTGGGGACTATGGCTACACCTTC.

Of note for this clonotype: One junction end disagrees with the germline gene, perhaps due to a read error. The chain has TRBV3-1 and TRBJ2-4; D gene ambiguous. Germline CDR1 and CDR2: LGHDT and YNNKEL (reference sequence). CDR3 length: 11 residues. CDR3 amino acids: CASRSVLWPKF. CDR3 nucleotide sequence: TGTGCCAGCAGATCAGTTCTCTGGCCCAAATTC.

The rearrangement uses TRBV10-3 and TRBJ1-2; D not resolved. This CDR3 spans 14 amino acids. V lost 0 bases and J lost 0, with 5 bases in between. Germline V CDR1 and CDR2: ENHRY, SYGVKD. The CDR3 nucleotides are TGTGCCATCAGTGAGTCCACCCCTAACTATGGCTACACCTTC. As protein: CAISESTPNYGYTF.

This rearrangement joins TRBV15 to TRBJ1-2; a weak D match, TRBD1 (5 bases). In germline, CDR1 is LNHNV, CDR2 YYDKDF (reference sequence). Trimming shortened V by 0 bases and J by 1 base, and 15 bases separated the two germline ends. CDR3 length: 17 residues. The CDR3 spells CATSREGGGAFNYGYTF. CDR3 DNA sequence: TGTGCCACCAGCAGAGAAGGTGGAGGGGCCTTTAACTATGGCTACACCTTC.

The rearrangement uses TRBV19 and TRBJ1-1, with D unresolved. Germline V CDR1 and CDR2: LNHDA, SQIVND (reference sequence). The length of the CDR3 is 13 residues. Trimming removed 7 bases at V and 0 bases at J, with 9 bases between. For the CDR3, the DNA is TGTGCCAGTATGTTTGCGGTGAACACTGAAGCTTTCTTT. Protein product: CASMFAVNTEAFF.

The genes are TRBV9 and TRBJ2-3; TRBD1 matches at 9 bases. The CDR3 consists of 15 residues. Germline V gene data show CDR1 as SGDLS and CDR2 as YYNGEE. V dropped 4 bases and J dropped 4; count of bases not matched to a gene: 7. For the CDR3, the DNA is TGTGCCAGCAGCCCGGGACAGGGATTCGCAGATACGCAGTATTTT. Encoded protein: CASSPGQGFADTQYF.

This clonotype was recorded a few times. The chain uses TRBV30 and TRBJ1-6; D is undetermined. The CDR3 is 15 residues long. V shed 5 bases and J shed 0 bases, with 11 bases lying between them. Germline V gene lookup returns CDR1 GTSNPN and CDR2 SVGIG (reference sequence). As DNA, the CDR3 is TGTGCCTGGGACAACGGAAGCTCCTATAATTCACCCCTCCACTTT. Translating gives CAWDNGSSYNSPLHF.

V usage is TRBV24-1 and J usage is TRBJ1-2, with D hard to call. This CDR3 spans 13 amino acids. V dropped 3 bases and J dropped 6 bases, with 10 bases sitting between them. CDR1 is KGHDR and CDR2 is SFDVKD in the germline V gene. The CDR3 sequence is CATSDPTPHGYTF. CDR3 sequence (DNA): TGTGCCACCAGTGATCCGACCCCCCATGGCTACACCTTC.

The chain combines TRBV30 with TRBJ2-7; 10 nucleotides match TRBD2. The germline V gene encodes CDR1 GTSNPN and CDR2 SVGIG (reference sequence). CDR3 size: 16 residues. Trimming cost V 0 bases and J 7 bases; bases outside gene matches: 12. The CDR3 nucleotides read TGTGCCTGGAGTGTATCTAGCGGGGGCCTCAGACGGGAGCAGTACTTC. It is translated as CAWSVSSGGLRREQYF.

The gene calls are TRBV6-2 or TRBV6-3 and TRBJ2-2; tentatively, D is TRBD2 (6 bases). The CDR3 spans 14 residues. Per the germline V gene, CDR1 is MNHEY and CDR2 is SVGEGT. V shed 3 bases and J shed 7 bases, with 12 bases lying between them. CDR3: CASSYSGAGGELFF. In DNA form, the CDR3 reads TGTGCCAGCAGTTATAGCGGCGCGGGCGGGGAGCTGTTTTTT.

The chain links TRBV20-1 to TRBJ2-1, with D tentatively TRBD2 (6 bases). Germline V gene data show CDR1 as DFQATT and CDR2 as SNEGSKA (reference sequence). Trimming took off 3 bases at V and 4 bases at J, with 16 bases between the two ends. This CDR3 region has 15 residues. This CDR3 reads CSASPRLGQYNEQFF. The CDR3, as DNA: TGCAGTGCTAGTCCCCGACTAGGGCAATACAATGAGCAGTTCTTC.

This chain uses TRBV7-9 with TRBJ2-5; maybe TRBD2 (5 bases). The germline V gene has CDR1 SEHNR and CDR2 FQNEAQ (reference sequence). V was shortened by 4 bases and J by 13 bases, with 16 bases between the two germline ends. This CDR3 region has 12 residues. CDR3 protein: CASSSTGMRLYF. CDR3 sequence (DNA): TGTGCCAGCAGCTCCACCGGGATGAGATTGTACTTC.

The chain joins TRBV30 to TRBJ2-1; tentatively, D is TRBD2 (5 bases). CDR1 is GTSNPN, CDR2 SVGIG, per germline (reference sequence). V was shortened by 5 bases and J by 2 bases, with 10 bases between the two germline ends. The CDR3 length is 13 residues. CDR3 region: CAWASGAYNEQFF. CDR3 nucleotides: TGTGCCTGGGCCTCCGGGGCCTACAATGAGCAGTTCTTC.

The V call is TRBV2, the J call TRBJ2-7; D not resolved. This CDR3 is built from 12 residues. V lost 3 bases to trimming and J lost 1 base, with 4 bases between them. CDR1 SNHLY and CDR2 FYNNEI come from the germline V gene. The CDR3 nucleotides are TGTGCCAGCAGTGAGGTTTCCTACGAGCAGTACTTC. Translating gives CASSEVSYEQYF. Full variable domain (missing parts from reference TRBV2 and TRBJ2-7): EPEVTQTPSHQVTQMGQEVILRCVPISNHLYFYWYRQILGQKVEFLVSFYNNEISEKSEIFDDQFSVERPDGSNFTLKIRSTKLEDSAMYFCASSEVSYEQYFGPGTRLTVT.